The rows below give T cell receptor beta chains drawn from one sample of a study of T cell responses to AZD1222 COVID-19 vaccine. Profiling relied on immunoSEQ multiplex PCR, and the TCRdb table lists in-frame clones only, not all of them. The sample yields about 130,000 clones, approximately 86% seen once. Here the sequenced sample was peripheral blood, taken on day 0 of AZD1222 vaccination. The source is an adult in good health. Both conserved end residues are part of each CDR3. The D gene is left open where the match is weak. Clone sizes are given selectively: once, few, many, or a class where the clone is expanded.

>TRBD1|-|TRBJ2-2|TRBV27
TGTGCCAGCAGTTGGCGTCGGGACAGCCTGAACACCGGGGAGCTGTTTTTT
CASSWRRDSLNTGELFF
>TRBD2|-|TRBJ2-7|TRBV7-8
TGTGCCAGCAGCTTTTCGGCTAGCGGCCACTACGAGCAGTACTTC
CASSFSASGHYEQYF
>-|-|TRBJ2-7|TRBV28
TGTGCCAGCAGTCTAACAGCTCCGGGACCAGCGAGCTCCTACGAGCAGTACTTC
CASSLTAPGPASSYEQYF
>-|-|TRBJ1-5|TRBV7-9
TGTGCCAGCAGCTTAGGTCACAGGGAGCCCCAGCATTTT
CASSLGHREPQHF
>TRBD1|-|TRBJ1-4|TRBV18
TGTGCCAGCTCACGCCTTCCACAGGGGGGTAATGAAAAACTGTTTTTT
CASSRLPQGGNEKLFF
>-|-|TRBJ1-6|TRBV6-1
TGTGCCAGCAGTGAAGGGTGGTGGAGGCCCCGGGATTCACCCCTCCACTTT
CASSEGWWRPRDSPLHF
>-|-|TRBJ2-3|TRBV3-1/TRBV3-2
TGTGCCAGCAGCCAAGATCTCGGCAGAAACACAGATACGCAGTATTTT
CASSQDLGRNTDTQYF
>TRBD1|-|TRBJ2-1|TRBV4-1
TGCGCCAGCAGCCACCCTGGGGACAGATCCAATGAGCAGTTCTTC
CASSHPGDRSNEQFF
>-|-|TRBJ1-4|TRBV2
TGTGCCAGCAGCCTTCAAGACATTCGGGAAAAACTGTTTTTT
CASSLQDIREKLFF
>-|-|TRBJ1-4|TRBV5-1
TGCGCCAGCAGCTTGAGACAGACCGAAAAACTGTTTTTT
CASSLRQTEKLFF
>TRBD2|-|TRBJ2-5|TRBV5-1
TGCGCCAGCAGCTTGGGTGGACTAGGCCAAGAGACCCAGTACTTC
CASSLGGLGQETQYF
>TRBD1|few|TRBJ1-3|TRBV30
TGTGCCTGGAGTGCGAACAGGGGGCTAGGAAACACCATATATTTT
CAWSANRGLGNTIYF
>TRBD1|-|TRBJ2-2|TRBV27
TGTGCCAGCAGTAGACAGACAGGGACCGGGGAGCTGTTTTTT
CASSRQTGTGELFF
>-|-|TRBJ1-1|TRBV19
TGTGCCAGCGAAAGGGACGAAGCTTTCTTT
CASERDEAFF
>-|-|TRBJ1-2|TRBV7-2
TGTGCCAGCAGCACGGGGCCTTGGGAGAATGGCTACACCTTC
CASSTGPWENGYTF
>-|-|TRBJ1-5|TRBV28
TGTGCCAGCAGTTTATATGGGAGTGGCAATCAGCCCCAGCATTTT
CASSLYGSGNQPQHF